The 4 T cell receptor beta chains presented below share a single source sample, sequenced in a study of T cell changes during pregnancy in multiple sclerosis. Sequencing used immunoSEQ multiplex PCR; TCRdb keeps in-frame clones, though not all of them. The table shows tens of thousands of clones, with around 94% occurring only once. Sequences were derived from CD8+ T cells from peripheral blood mononuclear cells, sampled after pregnancy. These TCRs come from a female donor with multiple sclerosis, enrolled in a pregnancy study.

V is TRBV9 and J is TRBJ2-7; perhaps TRBD1 as D (5 bases). CDR3 length: 13 amino acids. Looked up from germline, CDR1 is SGDLS and CDR2 is YYNGEE. Trimming stripped 2 bases from V and 2 bases from J, with 8 bases between. Written as DNA, the CDR3 is TGTGCCAGCAGCGTGGGGCTAGCCTACGAGCAGTACTTC. It yields the protein CASSVGLAYEQYF.

The chain links TRBV29-1 to TRBJ2-2; the D gene is possibly TRBD2 (7 bases). V lost 8 bases, J lost 2 bases, and 12 bases lay in between. This CDR3 is built from 13 residues. Germline V lookup: CDR1 SQVTM, CDR2 ANQGSEA. The CDR3 sequence is CSSRGANTGELFF. The CDR3 DNA is TGCAGCTCCCGGGGGGCTAACACCGGGGAGCTGTTTTTT.

The rearrangement joins TRBV6-5 to TRBJ2-2; perhaps TRBD2 as D (6 bases). V shed 2 bases and J shed 3 bases, with 13 bases lying between them. CDR1 is MNHEY and CDR2 is SVGAGI in the germline V gene. The CDR3 loop spans 16 amino acids. This CDR3 reads CASSYMWREDTGELFF. In nucleotides, the CDR3 is TGTGCCAGCAGTTACATGTGGCGGGAAGACACCGGGGAGCTGTTTTTT.

The J gene is TRBJ1-5, the V gene TRBV7-9; 9 nucleotides line up with TRBD1. In germline, CDR1 is SEHNR, CDR2 FQNEAQ (reference sequence). V lost 4 bases and J lost 6; bases outside the gene matches: 4. This CDR3 has 14 amino acids. CDR3 amino acids: CASSSGTGLQPQHF. CDR3 nucleotides: TGTGCCAGCAGCTCCGGGACAGGGCTTCAGCCCCAGCATTTT.